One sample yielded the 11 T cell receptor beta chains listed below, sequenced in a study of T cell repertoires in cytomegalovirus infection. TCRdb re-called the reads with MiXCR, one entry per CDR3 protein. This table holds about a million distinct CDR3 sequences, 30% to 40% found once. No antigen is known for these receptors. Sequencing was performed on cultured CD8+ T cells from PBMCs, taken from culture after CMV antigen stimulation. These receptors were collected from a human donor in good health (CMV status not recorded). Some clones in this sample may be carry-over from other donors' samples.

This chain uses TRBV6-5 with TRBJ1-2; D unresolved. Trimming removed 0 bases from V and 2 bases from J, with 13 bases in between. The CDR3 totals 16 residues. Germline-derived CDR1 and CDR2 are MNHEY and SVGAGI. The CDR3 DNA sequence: TGTGCCAGCAGTTACTCCAGCGACGCGTCGAACTATGGCTACACCTTC. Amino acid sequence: CASSYSSDASNYGYTF.

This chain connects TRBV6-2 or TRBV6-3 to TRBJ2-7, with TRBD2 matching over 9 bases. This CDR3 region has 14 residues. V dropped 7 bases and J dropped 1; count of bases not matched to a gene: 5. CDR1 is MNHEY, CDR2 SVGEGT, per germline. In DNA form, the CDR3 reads TGTGCCAGCAAGAGCGGGGGGCTTTCCTACGAGCAGTACTTC. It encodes CASKSGGLSYEQYF.

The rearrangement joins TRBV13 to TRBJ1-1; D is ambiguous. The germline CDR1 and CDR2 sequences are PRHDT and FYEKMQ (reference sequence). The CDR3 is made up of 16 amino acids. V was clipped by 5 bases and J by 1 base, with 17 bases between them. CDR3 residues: CASSPLGVSGNTEAFF. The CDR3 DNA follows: TGTGCCAGCAGCCCCCTCGGAGTTTCAGGGAACACTGAAGCTTTCTTT.

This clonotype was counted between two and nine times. CDR3 in amino acids: CASSLGDPNNEQFF. The CDR3 DNA reads as TGTGCCAGCAGCTTAGGGGACCCTAACAATGAGCAGTTCTTC. The chain combines TRBV7-6 with TRBJ2-1, with D perhaps TRBD1 or TRBD2 (5 bases each). Germline CDR1 SGHVS, CDR2 FNYEAQ. The CDR3 length is 14 residues. Trimming stripped 1 base from V and 5 bases from J, with 9 bases between. The variable domain in full, completed from reference TRBV7-6 and TRBJ2-1, reads GAGVSQSPRYKVTKRGQDVALRCDPISGHVSLYWYRQALGQGPEFLTYFNYEAQQDKSGLPNDRFSAERPEGSISTLTIQRTEQRDSAMYRCASSLGDPNNEQFFGPGTRLTVL.

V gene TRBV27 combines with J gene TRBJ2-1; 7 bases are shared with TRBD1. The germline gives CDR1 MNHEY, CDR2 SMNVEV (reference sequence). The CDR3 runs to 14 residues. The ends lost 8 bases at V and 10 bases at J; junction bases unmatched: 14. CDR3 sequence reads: CASRFTSGQAEQFF. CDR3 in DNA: TGTGCCAGCCGATTTACTTCAGGACAGGCCGAGCAGTTCTTC.

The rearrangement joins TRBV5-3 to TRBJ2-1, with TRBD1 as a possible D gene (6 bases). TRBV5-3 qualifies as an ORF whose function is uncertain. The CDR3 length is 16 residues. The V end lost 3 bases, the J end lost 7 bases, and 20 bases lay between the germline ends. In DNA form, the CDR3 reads TGTGCCAGAAGCTGCGCCCACAGGGAAGGTGGAAATGAGCAGTTCTTC. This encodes CARSCAHREGGNEQFF.

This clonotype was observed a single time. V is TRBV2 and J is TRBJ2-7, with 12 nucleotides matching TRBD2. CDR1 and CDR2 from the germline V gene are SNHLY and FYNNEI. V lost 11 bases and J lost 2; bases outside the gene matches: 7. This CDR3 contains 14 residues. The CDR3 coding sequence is TGTGCCGGAGGACTAGCGGGGACCGCCTACGAGCAGTACTTC. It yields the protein CAGGLAGTAYEQYF.

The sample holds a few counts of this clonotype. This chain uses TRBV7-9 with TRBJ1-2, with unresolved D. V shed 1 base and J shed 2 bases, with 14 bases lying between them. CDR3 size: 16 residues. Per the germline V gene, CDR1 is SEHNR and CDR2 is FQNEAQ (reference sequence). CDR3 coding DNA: TGTGCCAGCAGCTTAGGGCCCGGACGTGCGAACTATGGCTACACCTTC. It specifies CASSLGPGRANYGYTF.

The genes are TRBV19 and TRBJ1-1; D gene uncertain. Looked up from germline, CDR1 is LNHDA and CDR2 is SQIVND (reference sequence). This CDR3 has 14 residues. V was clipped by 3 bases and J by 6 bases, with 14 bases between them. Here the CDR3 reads CASSISVVGAEAFF. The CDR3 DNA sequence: TGTGCCAGTAGTATTTCGGTCGTAGGAGCTGAAGCTTTCTTT.

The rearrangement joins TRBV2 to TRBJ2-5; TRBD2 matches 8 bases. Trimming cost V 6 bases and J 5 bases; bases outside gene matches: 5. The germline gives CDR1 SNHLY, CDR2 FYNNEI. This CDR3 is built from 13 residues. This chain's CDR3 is CASRLAVGETQYF. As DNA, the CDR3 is TGTGCCAGCAGACTAGCGGTCGGGGAGACCCAGTACTTC.

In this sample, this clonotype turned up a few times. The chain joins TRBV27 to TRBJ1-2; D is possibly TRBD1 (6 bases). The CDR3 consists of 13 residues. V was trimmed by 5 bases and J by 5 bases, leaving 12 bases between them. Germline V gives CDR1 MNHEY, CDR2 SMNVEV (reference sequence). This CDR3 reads CASSTWTAYGYTF. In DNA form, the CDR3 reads TGTGCCAGCAGTACATGGACAGCTTATGGCTACACCTTC.